This entry features one TCR beta chain sequence. Amplification used 60 Vbeta primers and 13 Jbeta primers. Sequenced by immunoSEQ multiplex PCR; TCRdb stores in-frame clones only, minus some. The sample has fewer than 200,000 clones; 8.5% to 10% are singletons. The data originate from a study of cytomegalovirus exposure and HLA in healthy donors. Study as a whole: Tens of millions of unique TCRs from HLA-typed donors were held in an early release of data.

This CDR3 has 16 amino acids. From germline, CDR1 is MNHNY and CDR2 SVGAGI (reference sequence). Trimming took 1 base from V and 1 from J; bases not matched to a gene: 3. The clonotype comes from a woman younger than 45 in good health and CMV-seropositive. Sample: PBMCs. The chain links TRBV6-6 to TRBJ2-5; TRBD2 matches at 10 bases. The DNA for the CDR3 is TGTGCCAGCAGTTACTTCGCTAGCGGGAGCCAAGAGACCCAGTACTTC. Protein product: CASSYFASGSQETQYF.